Below, 21 T cell receptor beta chains from the same sample are listed, as sequenced in a study of blood T cells in healthy people across ages. A second 7 to 11 cycle PCR used barcoded and J-beta primers. TCRdb processed the 5' RACE reads anew with MiXCR; each CDR3 protein has one entry. The repertoire holds about 1.7 million distinct CDR3 sequences, with roughly 27% as singletons. The specimen sequenced was blood. The receptors shown here come from a woman between 25 and 40 years old in good health.

Comments on this clonotype: A much bigger clone sits one base away, suggesting this may be a read error. The gene calls are TRBV7-2 and TRBJ2-7; D is possibly TRBD2 (5 bases). V lost 5 bases to trimming and J lost 2 bases, with 13 bases between them. The CDR3 is 14 amino acids. Germline-derived CDR1 and CDR2 are SGHTA and FQGNSA. The CDR3 DNA is TGTACCAGCAGCCCCCCGGGATTAGCCTACGAGCAGTACTTC. This sequence encodes CTSSPPGLAYEQYF.

The sample holds a few counts of this clonotype. This chain joins TRBV30 and TRBJ2-3, with 8 bases that match TRBD2. V was pared by 2 bases and J by 4 bases, with 8 bases of the junction left unmatched. Germline loops: CDR1 GTSNPN, CDR2 SVGIG (reference sequence). This CDR3 spans 15 amino acids. The DNA of the CDR3 is TGTGCCTGGAGTCAACACAGCGGGGGATCAGATACGCAGTATTTT. Its translation: CAWSQHSGGSDTQYF.

The chain employs TRBV7-2 and TRBJ2-7; D is undetermined. The end of the DNA aligns better with TRBJ2-5, so the J call may be wrong. Germline V gene sequence: CDR1 SGHTA, CDR2 FQGNSA. This CDR3 has 14 amino acids. The CDR3: CTSSFSVAEETQYF. In nucleotides, the CDR3 is TGTACCAGCAGCTTTTCTGTGGCGGAAGAGACCCAGTACTTC.

The chain has TRBV7-9 and TRBJ1-5; D gene uncertain. This CDR3 spans 12 amino acids. Trimming removed 1 base at V and 12 bases at J, with 10 bases between. Per the germline V gene, CDR1 is SEHNR and CDR2 is FQNEAQ (reference sequence). The CDR3 coding sequence is TGTGCCAGCAGCTTAGAGGCGGGTGGCCAGCATTTT. Protein: CASSLEAGGQHF.

V is TRBV29-1 and J is TRBJ1-4, with TRBD1 identical over 8 bases. V shed 6 bases and J 0 bases; nucleotides not matched to a gene: 12. This CDR3 contains 17 residues. CDR1 is SQVTM and CDR2 is ANQGSEA in the germline V gene. For the CDR3, the DNA is TGCAGCGTCGCCCGACAGGGGCCTCAAACAACTAATGAAAAACTGTTTTTT. Its protein product is CSVARQGPQTTNEKLFF.

This sequence joins TRBV6-5 and TRBJ1-2, with TRBD1 as a possible D gene (6 bases). This CDR3 has 13 amino acids. The germline gives CDR1 MNHEY, CDR2 SVGAGI. The V and J ends lost 8 bases and 8 bases respectively, with 18 bases between them. The CDR3 is CASAIDRLKGYTF. CDR3 nucleotides: TGTGCCAGCGCCATCGACAGGCTTAAAGGCTACACCTTC.

V usage is TRBV5-1 and J usage is TRBJ1-2, with a possible D match to TRBD1 (6 bases). Germline V gives CDR1 SGHRS, CDR2 YFSETQ. The V end lost 3 bases, the J end lost 7 bases, and 16 bases lay between the germline ends. This CDR3 comprises 14 residues. CDR3 nucleotides: TGCGCCAGCAGCTCCGTACAGGGTAATGGTGGCTACACCTTC. Amino acids: CASSSVQGNGGYTF.

The rearrangement joins TRBV9 to TRBJ1-3; 7 bases align to TRBD1. CDR1 is SGDLS and CDR2 is YYNGEE in the germline V gene. The trim removed 6 bases at V and 7 bases at J, leaving 10 bases unmatched. The CDR3 is 14 residues long. The CDR3 loop is CASNEGGVGNTIYF. The DNA of the CDR3 is TGTGCCAGCAACGAAGGGGGCGTCGGGAACACCATATATTTT.

A note on this clonotype: This may arise from a read error, as a much more abundant clone is one base away. This CDR3 reads CANSPTRGTAYGYTF. As DNA, the CDR3 is TGTGCCAACAGCCCAACGCGCGGGACAGCTTATGGCTACACCTTC. The J gene is TRBJ1-2, the V gene TRBV11-2; TRBD1 aligns across 7 bases. CDR3 length: 15 residues. The germline V gene has CDR1 SGHAT and CDR2 FQNNGV.

This clonotype came up once. Just one base apart from a much larger clone, this may be a read error. A read error is likely, as this CDR3 ends without the conserved phenylalanine or tryptophan. The genes are TRBV11-2 and TRBJ2-5; D remains ambiguous. V was trimmed by 6 bases and J by 4 bases, leaving 12 bases between them. CDR1 and CDR2 from the germline V gene are SGHAT and FQNNGV. CDR3 length equals 13 residues. In DNA form, the CDR3 reads TGTGCCAGCAGTCTCCGTTTATCAGAGACCCAGTACTGC. Translated: CASSLRLSETQYC.

There are a few counts of this clonotype. This chain uses TRBV20-1 with TRBJ2-1, with 7 bases matching TRBD2. The CDR3 totals 16 residues. The V gene end was trimmed by 3 bases and the J gene end by 5 bases; junction bases not matched to a gene: 13. Per the germline V gene, CDR1 is DFQATT and CDR2 is SNEGSKA (reference sequence). The CDR3 loop is CSASRLGTTLDNEQFF. CDR3 nucleotide sequence: TGCAGTGCTAGTAGGTTGGGGACTACTCTTGACAATGAGCAGTTCTTC.

This clonotype has at least ten counts. CDR3 nucleotide sequence: TGCAGTGCTAGAGAAGGAGGCAGGGGATTAGGGGAGACCCAGTACTTC. This codes for CSAREGGRGLGETQYF. The chain carries TRBV20-1 and TRBJ2-5; tentative D call: TRBD1 (6 bases). Germline CDR1 DFQATT, CDR2 SNEGSKA (reference sequence). Trimming took 0 bases from V and 5 from J, leaving 19 bases between them. CDR3 length: 16 amino acids.

In this sample, this clonotype turned up many times. The J gene is TRBJ1-2, the V gene TRBV7-2, with D maybe TRBD1 (5 bases). Germline V gene sequence: CDR1 SGHTA, CDR2 FQGNSA. Trimming took 5 bases from V and 4 from J, leaving 8 bases between them. This CDR3 has 12 amino acids. The CDR3 reads CASSRQSYGYTF. For the CDR3, the DNA is TGTGCCAGCAGCCGACAGTCCTATGGCTACACCTTC.

In its sample, this clonotype was seen many times. The chain joins TRBV12-3 or TRBV12-4 to TRBJ2-4; D gene unclear. The V and J ends lost 11 bases and 8 bases respectively, with 22 bases between them. The CDR3 runs 14 residues. This chain's CDR3 is CASRGRRLDDIQYF. The DNA for the CDR3 is TGTGCCTCCAGAGGACGGCGGCTGGACGACATTCAGTACTTC.

This clonotype appeared a few times. J is TRBJ2-3 and V is TRBV7-2; no definite D call. The length of the CDR3 is 17 residues. The ends were cut back, 6 bases at V and 3 bases at J, with 22 bases in the middle. Germline CDR1 reads SGHTA; CDR2 reads FQGNSA. CDR3 loop: CASRSDGFGSMTDTQYF. CDR3 nucleotide sequence: TGTGCCAGCAGATCAGACGGCTTCGGTTCTATGACAGATACGCAGTATTTT.

The chain uses TRBV7-2 and TRBJ1-1; weak D call: TRBD1 (6 bases). The V end was cut by 1 base, the J end by 0 bases, with 24 bases between. This CDR3 comprises 20 residues. Germline CDR1 and CDR2: SGHTA and FQGNSA. CDR3 nucleotides: TGTGCCAGCAGCTTAGTTGGGTTCCGAGGGGGGTGGTCCATGAACACTGAAGCTTTCTTT. It yields the protein CASSLVGFRGGWSMNTEAFF.

Notes on this clonotype: This sequence may be a read error, since a much larger clone differs from it by one base. This sequence joins TRBV20-1 and TRBJ2-7; D ambiguous. Germline CDR1 and CDR2: DFQATT and SNEGSKA (reference sequence). The CDR3 consists of 15 residues. V gave up 5 bases and J gave up 0 bases, with 17 bases separating them. For the CDR3, the DNA is TGCAGTGCTGGAGCTGACGCCCGTAGCTCCTACGAGCAGTACTTC. Protein: CSAGADARSSYEQYF.

V is TRBV5-1 and J is TRBJ2-7; D unclear. Germline-derived CDR1 and CDR2 are SGHRS and YFSETQ. This CDR3 is 13 amino acids long. Trimming took off 3 bases at V and 3 bases at J, with 10 bases between the two ends. The CDR3 bases are TGCGCCAGCAGCTCCTCGTCCCGCTACGAGCAGTACTTC. It yields the protein CASSSSSRYEQYF.

This clonotype was detected only a few times. The chain uses TRBV20-1 and TRBJ2-7, with a possible D match to TRBD1 (6 bases). Trimming cost V 5 bases and J 1 base, with 15 bases left between them. This CDR3 region has 14 residues. Germline CDR1 DFQATT, CDR2 SNEGSKA (reference sequence). The CDR3 DNA reads TGCAGTGCTGCCCGGGACAAGGGATCCTACGAGCAGTACTTC. Translating gives CSAARDKGSYEQYF.

This clonotype appeared many times. The junction departs from the called germline gene at one end, perhaps through a read error. The chain uses TRBV5-1 and TRBJ2-7; weak D call: TRBD1 (5 bases). Looked up from germline, CDR1 is SGHRS and CDR2 is YFSETQ. The length of the CDR3 is 15 residues. The CDR3 coding sequence is TGTGCCAGCAGCCTAGGGCAGGGTCGGTCCTACGAGCAGTACTTC. Amino acid sequence: CASSLGQGRSYEQYF.

Note on this clonotype: Germline and junction disagree at one end, which may indicate a read error. The chain employs TRBV4-3 and TRBJ2-3, with D uncertain. In germline, CDR1 is LGHNA, CDR2 YSLEER. The CDR3 has 12 amino acids. The CDR3 region has the DNA TGCGCCAGCAGCCACGAGTTAGATACGCGGTATTTT. This encodes CASSHELDTRYF.